The clone carrying this T cell receptor beta chain occurred a few times. The data derive from a study of control samples from healthy donors and cancer patients. The repertoire was sequenced with immunoSEQ multiplex PCR; TCRdb's copy has only in-frame clones and lacks some. Of approximately 150,000 clones in the sample, just over 85% were seen once. The source of this sequence is a man between 18 and 35 years old in good health. What was sequenced was blood.

CDR3 sequence (DNA): TGTGCCAGCAGTCCAACACTAGCGGGGCCTGCGGATACGCAGTATTTT. Translating gives CASSPTLAGPADTQYF. The chain joins TRBV13 to TRBJ2-3, with 10 positions matching TRBD2. After removal of 6 bases from V and 6 bases from J, the junction contained 12 bases not matched to a gene. Germline CDR1 reads PRHDT; CDR2 reads FYEKMQ (reference sequence). The CDR3 length is 16 residues.